The clone carrying this TCR beta chain was detected only once. Its antigen is unidentified. This specimen belongs to a study of shared clonotypes between healthy human individuals. Notes on the study in general: Only blood underwent sampling, and tissue repertoires likely differ.

Sequencing used immunoSEQ multiplex PCR; TCRdb keeps in-frame clones, though not all of them. The table lists hundreds of thousands of clones, 95% to 98% of them singletons. J gave up 0 bases and V 9 bases, and 8 bases lay outside the gene matches. CDR3 length equals 15 residues. Germline loops: CDR1 SGHNT, CDR2 YYREEE (reference sequence). Naive-designated CD8 cells lacked CD45RO, were positively enriched for CCR7, and omitted terminally differentiated effector memory CD45RA+ cells. All donors qualified as healthy HIV-negative adults and had experienced no recent acute infections or vaccinations. The receptor was isolated from a man younger than 40 in good health. The chain has TRBV5-4 and TRBJ2-2, with 7 bases fitting TRBD1. Specimen: naive CD8+ T cells sorted from blood. The CDR3 sequence: CAISPGTANTGELFF. CDR3 nucleotide sequence: TGTGCCATCTCCCCCGGGACAGCGAACACCGGGGAGCTGTTTTTT. The full variable domain, with the rest looked up from reference TRBV5-4 and TRBJ2-2, is ETGVTQSPTHLIKTRGQQVTLRCSSQSGHNTVSWYQQALGQGPQFIFQYYREEENGRGNFPPRFSGLQFPNYSSELNVNALELDDSALYLCAISPGTANTGELFFGEGSRLTVL.